The clone carrying this T cell receptor (beta chain) was observed many times. The sample originates from a study of T-cell reconstitution after alpha-beta-depleted transplantation in children. It was with unique molecular identifiers that the TCRbeta library was prepared. TCRdb fed the PCR reads into MiXCR, producing one record per CDR3 protein. The sample consists of around 96,000 distinct CDR3 sequences, more than 10% of them appearing once. Germline lookup yields CDR1 MNHEY and CDR2 SVGEGT. The CDR3 consists of 14 residues. Trimming cost V 7 bases and J 3 bases; bases outside gene matches: 9. This TCR was sampled from a human donor who donated a stem cell graft to a child with inherited bone marrow failure. J is TRBJ2-7 and V is TRBV6-2 or TRBV6-3; 7 nucleotides match TRBD1. The sequences come from PBMCs from the stem cell graft donor, collected from the stem cell graft. CDR3 residues: CASTPVGQYYEQYF. In nucleotides, the CDR3 is TGTGCCAGCACCCCGGTGGGACAGTACTACGAGCAGTACTTC.